The 17 T cell receptor beta chains below were found in one sample sequenced in a study of T cells in Graves' hyperthyroidism and ophthalmopathy. Amplification targeted TCR beta CDR3 regions from RNA transcripts. First-round RT-PCR with HTBI primers amplified the TCR CDR3 region. One entry per CDR3 protein, called by TCRdb with MiXCR from the multiplex PCR reads. The data show approximately 300,000 distinct CDR3 sequences, around 16% seen once. The sequenced sample was blood. These receptors came from a man aged 25 to 40 with Graves' hyperthyroidism.

The chain links TRBV6-2 or TRBV6-3 to TRBJ2-7; 8 bases are a match to TRBD1. The CDR3 loop spans 14 amino acids. J lost 2 bases, V lost 6 bases, and 6 bases had no gene match. Germline CDR1 reads MNHEY; CDR2 reads SVGEGT. CDR3: CASRGTGRTYEQYF. The CDR3 DNA follows: TGTGCCAGCAGAGGGACAGGACGCACCTACGAGCAGTACTTC.

The genes are TRBV20-1 and TRBJ2-7; D perhaps matches TRBD1 (5 bases). The length of the CDR3 is 12 residues. The germline gives CDR1 DFQATT, CDR2 SNEGSKA (reference sequence). V was trimmed by 6 bases and J by 2 bases, leaving 11 bases between them. The CDR3 here is CSAPTDTYEQYF. The CDR3 nucleotides read TGCAGTGCACCGACAGACACCTACGAGCAGTACTTC.

CDR3 amino acids: CASSQKLLAGGYNEQFF. CDR3 nucleotide sequence: TGTGCCAGCTCACAGAAACTTCTAGCGGGAGGTTACAATGAGCAGTTCTTC. This chain connects TRBV18 to TRBJ2-1, with TRBD2 matching 11 bases. The V segment lost 4 bases and the J segment 4 bases; nucleotides outside the gene matches: 9. CDR3 length: 17 amino acids. Germline V CDR1 and CDR2: KGHSH, LQKENI.

The rearrangement uses TRBV6-9 and TRBJ2-1; D not resolved. The CDR3 is 11 residues long. Germline V gene sequence: CDR1 MNHGY, CDR2 SVAAGI. V lost 4 bases and J 12 bases, leaving 10 bases between the germline ends. The CDR3 is CASSSFGSQFF. The CDR3 nucleotides are TGTGCCAGCAGTTCATTCGGGTCGCAGTTCTTC.

About this clonotype itself: Germline is not matched at one junction end, which may reflect a read error. The V and J genes are TRBV7-7 and TRBJ2-1, with 7 bases aligning to TRBD2. The CDR3 has 13 amino acids. CDR1 is SSHAT, CDR2 FNYEAQ, per germline (reference sequence). The CDR3 DNA sequence: TGTGCTAGCAGCCCCGGTAGCGGGTATGAGCAGTTCTTC. It codes for CASSPGSGYEQFF.

The J gene is TRBJ2-7, the V gene TRBV7-8; possibly TRBD1 or TRBD2 for D (5 bases each). Germline V gene data show CDR1 as SGHVS and CDR2 as FQNEAQ. Trimming pared 5 bases from V and 3 bases from J, leaving 11 bases between. The CDR3 has 13 residues. CDR3: CASSPRGRYEQYF. CDR3 nucleotide sequence: TGTGCCAGCAGCCCCCGGGGCCGCTACGAGCAGTACTTC.

There are many counts of this clonotype. The chain uses TRBV28 and TRBJ2-7; 9 bases are shared with TRBD2. Germline V gene data show CDR1 as MDHEN and CDR2 as SYDVKM. J gave up 5 bases and V 5 bases, and 16 bases lay outside the gene matches. The CDR3 extends over 17 amino acids. The DNA of the CDR3 is TGTGCCAGCAGTCCCCCCCAATACCGAATAGCGGGAGACGAGCAGTACTTC. This translates into CASSPPQYRIAGDEQYF.

This clonotype was seen a handful of times. The rearrangement uses TRBV7-2 and TRBJ2-7; D call uncertain. CDR3 length equals 16 residues. V was pared by 5 bases and J by 2 bases, with 19 bases between. Looked up from germline, CDR1 is SGHTA and CDR2 is FQGNSA. The CDR3 region is CASSLPISRPTYEQYF. For the CDR3, the DNA is TGTGCCAGCAGCCTCCCCATATCCCGCCCAACCTACGAGCAGTACTTC.

This clonotype was counted once. This chain joins TRBV11-3 and TRBJ2-5, with 12 bases lining up with TRBD2. The CDR3 sequence is 15 residues long. Per germline, CDR1 SGHNT and CDR2 YENEEA. V shed 5 bases, J shed 4 bases, and the junction held 5 bases outside the gene matches. CDR3 DNA sequence: TGTGCCAGCAGCCTGACTAGCGGGAGTGGAGAGACCCAGTACTTC. As protein: CASSLTSGSGETQYF.

This clonotype was seen many times. The chain links TRBV6-1 to TRBJ1-3; D gene ambiguous. Germline-derived CDR1 and CDR2 are MNHNS and SASEGT. CDR3 length equals 13 residues. Trimming removed 5 bases at V and 0 bases at J, with 5 bases between. The CDR3 nucleotides read TGTGCCAGCAGTCCGACCTCTGGAAACACCATATATTTT. Protein product: CASSPTSGNTIYF.

This clonotype was seen at least ten times. The chain recombines TRBV5-1 with TRBJ2-2; 7 bases are shared with TRBD2. CDR3 length equals 15 residues. Germline CDR1 and CDR2: SGHRS and YFSETQ. Germline trimming cut 4 bases from V and 1 base from J; bases unmatched to any gene: 4. This chain's CDR3 is CASSPSSGNTGELFF. CDR3 coding DNA: TGCGCCAGCAGCCCGTCTAGCGGGAACACCGGGGAGCTGTTTTTT.

In its sample, this clonotype was seen many times. V gene TRBV12-3 or TRBV12-4 combines with J gene TRBJ2-2; no firm D call. CDR3 length: 11 residues. Trimming took off 10 bases at V and 7 bases at J, with 10 bases between the two ends. The CDR3 reads CANRQGGELFF. The CDR3 DNA reads TGTGCCAACCGCCAAGGCGGGGAGCTGTTTTTT.

This clonotype was recorded at least ten times. The chain carries TRBV7-8 and TRBJ2-3, with D hard to call. This CDR3 spans 12 amino acids. CDR1 and CDR2 from the germline V gene are SGHVS and FQNEAQ. The V gene lost 2 bases and the J gene lost 6 bases, with 6 bases spanning the gap. This chain's CDR3 is CASSLQLDTQYF. The CDR3 DNA sequence: TGTGCCAGCAGCTTACAGCTGGATACGCAGTATTTT.

This clonotype was counted many times. The chain is built from TRBV11-2 and TRBJ2-5; possibly TRBD2 for D (5 bases). CDR3 length: 14 amino acids. Germline lookup yields CDR1 SGHAT and CDR2 FQNNGV. Trimming pared 3 bases from V and 5 bases from J, leaving 13 bases between. This chain's CDR3 is CASSFGNSLETQYF. The CDR3 DNA sequence: TGTGCCAGCAGCTTCGGGAACAGTCTGGAGACCCAGTACTTC. Drawing the rest from reference TRBV11-2 and TRBJ2-5, the complete variable domain is EAGVAQSPRYKIIEKRQSVAFWCNPISGHATLYWYQQILGQGPKLLIQFQNNGVVDDSQLPKDRFSAERLKGVDSTLKIQPAKLEDSAVYLCASSFGNSLETQYFGPGTRLLVL.

V gene TRBV5-4 combines with J gene TRBJ2-5; D gene unclear. The CDR3 consists of 15 residues. The germline V gene has CDR1 SGHNT and CDR2 YYREEE (reference sequence). V was cut by 4 bases and J by 5 bases, with 18 bases left in between. CDR3 residues: CASSPPTPLGETQYF. In DNA form, the CDR3 reads TGTGCCAGCAGCCCTCCGACCCCCTTGGGGGAGACCCAGTACTTC.

Concerning this clonotype: Being one base from a much bigger clone, this may be a read error. This CDR3 is CAISGLKLETEAFF. CDR3 DNA: TGTGCCATCAGTGGGTTGAAGCTGGAGACTGAAGCTTTCTTT. The genes are TRBV10-3 and TRBJ1-1, with unresolved D. Germline V gene data show CDR1 as ENHRY and CDR2 as SYGVKD. Trimming left V 4 bases short and J 5 bases short, with 14 bases between. The CDR3 sequence is 14 residues long.

V and J are TRBV7-8 and TRBJ2-3, with D unclear. This CDR3 has 14 residues. The V gene's germline CDR1 is SGHVS and CDR2 FQNEAQ. Trimming cost V 7 bases and J 3 bases, with 14 bases left between them. The DNA for the CDR3 is TGTGCCAGCATCAAGGATAAGGGAACAGATACGCAGTATTTT. Protein product: CASIKDKGTDTQYF.